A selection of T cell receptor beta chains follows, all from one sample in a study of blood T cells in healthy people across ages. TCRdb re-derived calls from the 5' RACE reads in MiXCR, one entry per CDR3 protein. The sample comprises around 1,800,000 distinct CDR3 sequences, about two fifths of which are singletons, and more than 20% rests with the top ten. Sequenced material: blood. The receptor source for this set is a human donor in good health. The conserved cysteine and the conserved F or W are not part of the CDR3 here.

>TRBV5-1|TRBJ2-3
ASSYRLRQGGIDTQY
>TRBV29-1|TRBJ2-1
SADRHSPSYNEQF
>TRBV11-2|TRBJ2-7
ASSLIGTGDGEQY
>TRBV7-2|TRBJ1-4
ASTRPGATNEKLF
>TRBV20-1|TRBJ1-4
SASRGGDEEKLF
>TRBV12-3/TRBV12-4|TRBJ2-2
ASITQGWNTGELF
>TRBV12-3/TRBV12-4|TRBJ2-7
ASSWGVSRYEQY
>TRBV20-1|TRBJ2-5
SARWPAGETQY
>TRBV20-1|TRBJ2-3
SASVGAASTDTQY
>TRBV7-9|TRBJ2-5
ASTGWGGMETQY
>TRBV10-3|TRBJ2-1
AISEWGTEQF
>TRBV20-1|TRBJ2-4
SARDYGGNIQY
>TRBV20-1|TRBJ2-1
SASRTSGRGSSYNEQF
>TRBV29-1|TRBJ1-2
SVRTVYGYT